Below are 31 T cell receptor beta chains sequenced from a single sample in a study of T cells in Graves' hyperthyroidism and ophthalmopathy. The source material, RNA transcripts, was used to amplify TCR beta CDR3 regions. The primer set for the first-round RT-PCR of the TCR CDR3 was HTBI. In TCRdb, the multiplex PCR reads were re-called with MiXCR into one record per CDR3 protein. This table holds 500,000 to 750,000 distinct CDR3 sequences, about 45% found once. Sequencing input: peripheral blood or thyroid tissue (not recorded which). Receptors originate from a woman aged 18-29 years with Graves' hyperthyroidism.

This clonotype was recorded many times. The chain joins TRBV29-1 to TRBJ1-1; D is possibly TRBD1 (6 bases). This CDR3 has 13 amino acids. Trimming removed 6 bases from V and 0 bases from J, with 11 bases in between. The germline gives CDR1 SQVTM, CDR2 ANQGSEA. CDR3 bases: TGCAGCGTAACATACAGGGTGAACACTGAAGCTTTCTTT. Translation gives CSVTYRVNTEAFF.

This chain uses TRBV7-9 with TRBJ1-2; D gene uncertain. Trimming stripped 5 bases from V and 3 bases from J, with 25 bases between. This CDR3 has 18 residues. Germline V gene sequence: CDR1 SEHNR, CDR2 FQNEAQ (reference sequence). CDR3 DNA sequence: TGTGCCAGCAGCCAAGATACCTTCTCCTACGAGCAGTACTATGGCTACACCTTC. It yields the protein CASSQDTFSYEQYYGYTF.

This clonotype was picked up many times. The V call is TRBV12-3 or TRBV12-4, the J call TRBJ2-7; 8 nucleotides line up with TRBD1. J was trimmed by 3 bases and V by 5 bases; bases with no gene match: 12. CDR3 length: 16 residues. CDR3 region: CASSPTDRASNYEQYF. The DNA for the CDR3 is TGTGCCAGCAGTCCGACGGACAGGGCATCCAACTACGAGCAGTACTTC.

Written as DNA, the CDR3 is TGTGCCAGCAGCTTCGAACGGGCGGAAAAACTGTTTTTT. Translated, it gives CASSFERAEKLFF. This chain links TRBV7-3 with TRBJ1-4; D is unresolved. The germline V and J ends were trimmed by 3 bases and 8 bases, with 10 bases remaining between them. This CDR3 spans 13 amino acids. Germline loops: CDR1 SGHTA, CDR2 FQGTGA.

This sequence joins TRBV29-1 and TRBJ2-7, with D possibly matching TRBD2 (6 bases). V lost 4 bases to trimming and J lost 2 bases, with 9 bases between them. Germline CDR1 reads SQVTM; CDR2 reads ANQGSEA. This CDR3 region has 12 residues. The CDR3 spells CSVGTTPYEQYF. The CDR3 nucleotides read TGCAGCGTTGGGACTACCCCCTACGAGCAGTACTTC.

J is TRBJ1-1 and V is TRBV7-9, with 9 bases identical to TRBD1. CDR3 length: 15 amino acids. Trimming took 6 bases from V and 2 from J; bases not matched to a gene: 7. The germline V gene encodes CDR1 SEHNR and CDR2 FQNEAQ (reference sequence). CDR3 sequence (DNA): TGTGCCAGCAGTCGGGACAGGGCGATAAACACTGAAGCTTTCTTT. Amino acids: CASSRDRAINTEAFF.

Here the CDR3 DNA reads TGTGCCAGCAGCTTAAAAGGGACGACCTATGGCTACACCTTC. It is translated as CASSLKGTTYGYTF. The chain is built from TRBV7-3 and TRBJ1-2; D might be TRBD1 (5 bases). This CDR3 region has 14 residues. CDR1 and CDR2 from the germline V gene are SGHTA and FQGTGA. V lost 1 base and J 4 bases, leaving 10 bases between the germline ends.

The genes are TRBV10-3 and TRBJ1-1, with 8 nucleotides matching TRBD1. Germline V gene lookup returns CDR1 ENHRY and CDR2 SYGVKD. After removal of 3 bases from V and 10 bases from J, the junction contained 10 bases not matched to a gene. The CDR3 totals 14 residues. The CDR3 DNA reads TGTGCCATCAGTGACCGAGGACAGGGAGGAACAGCTTTCTTT. Its translation: CAISDRGQGGTAFF.

This clonotype was counted only a few times. This sequence joins TRBV20-1 and TRBJ1-5; 10 bases are shared with TRBD1. The J call is doubtful: the DNA matches TRBJ2-3 better. This CDR3 region has 15 residues. The germline V gene has CDR1 DFQATT and CDR2 SNEGSKA (reference sequence). CDR3 in DNA: TGCAGTGCTAGGTCCGGGGACAGGGGTAGAGATACGCAGTATTTT. As protein: CSARSGDRGRDTQYF.

J is TRBJ1-5 and V is TRBV29-1; 8 positions match TRBD1. The CDR3 extends over 13 amino acids. Per the germline V gene, CDR1 is SQVTM and CDR2 is ANQGSEA. Trimming took 6 bases from V and 6 from J; bases not matched to a gene: 7. CDR3 in amino acids: CSVQDRVTQPQHF. The DNA for the CDR3 is TGCAGCGTCCAGGACAGGGTCACTCAGCCCCAGCATTTT.

On this clonotype: Just one base apart from a much larger clone, this may be a read error. The rearrangement joins TRBV7-9 to TRBJ2-6, with D unclear. Germline V lookup: CDR1 SEHNR, CDR2 FQNEAQ (reference sequence). There are 17 residues in the CDR3. V shed 4 bases and J shed 0 bases, with 13 bases lying between them. The CDR3 loop reads CASSSRNSFSGANVLTF. In DNA, the CDR3 is TGTGCCAGCAGCTCGAGGAATAGCTTCTCTGGGGCCAACGTCCTGACTTTC.

The chain recombines TRBV12-3 or TRBV12-4 with TRBJ1-5; maybe TRBD1 (5 bases). CDR3 length: 17 amino acids. The V end was cut by 5 bases, the J end by 0 bases, with 17 bases between. The DNA for the CDR3 is TGTGCCAGCAGTCCGCTTGGGGGGGGACTTAGCAATCAGCCCCAGCATTTT. Translated, it gives CASSPLGGGLSNQPQHF.

This clonotype was observed many times. The chain couples TRBV7-2 to TRBJ1-5; a weak D match, TRBD1 (5 bases). In germline, CDR1 is SGHTA, CDR2 FQGNSA. The CDR3 covers 13 residues. V was shortened by 9 bases and J by 6 bases, with 15 bases between the two germline ends. The CDR3 coding sequence is TGTGCCAGTTCCCGGGACCGCCCTCAGCCCCAGCATTTT. Its translation: CASSRDRPQPQHF.

J is TRBJ2-2 and V is TRBV7-2; the match to TRBD2 covers 7 bases. V lost 3 bases and J lost 0; bases outside the gene matches: 4. The CDR3 loop spans 16 amino acids. The V gene's germline CDR1 is SGHTA and CDR2 FQGNSA. CDR3 bases: TGTGCCAGCAGCTTCGGCGGGGGAGCGAACACCGGGGAGCTGTTTTTT. It encodes CASSFGGGANTGELFF.

This clonotype occurred once. CDR3 in DNA: TGTGCCACCAGTGATCCGGAGGCTTCCTCCTACAATGAGCAGTTCTTC. It translates to CATSDPEASSYNEQFF. The chain couples TRBV24-1 to TRBJ2-5, with D perhaps matching TRBD2 (5 bases). TRBJ2-1 matches the DNA end more closely, so the J call is doubtful. The length of the CDR3 is 16 residues. The germline gives CDR1 KGHDR, CDR2 SFDVKD.

The chain carries TRBV29-1 and TRBJ2-1, with D perhaps matching TRBD2 (5 bases). The DNA end is a closer match to TRBJ2-7, so the J assignment may be wrong. Germline V gene lookup returns CDR1 SQVTM and CDR2 ANQGSEA. The CDR3 is 14 residues long. The CDR3 spells CSVEDQVAGNEQYF. The CDR3 nucleotides are TGCAGCGTTGAAGATCAAGTGGCGGGCAATGAGCAGTACTTC.

Only a few counts were recorded for this clonotype. V gene TRBV5-1 combines with J gene TRBJ2-5; 12 positions match TRBD1. The CDR3 extends over 17 amino acids. Germline CDR1 reads SGHRS; CDR2 reads YFSETQ. The ends lost 5 bases at V and 6 bases at J; junction bases unmatched: 14. The chain's CDR3 is CASSLDSGTGGIKTQYF. The DNA for the CDR3 is TGCGCCAGCAGTTTAGACTCCGGGACAGGGGGCATAAAGACCCAGTACTTC.

This clonotype showed up many times. The chain is built from TRBV4-3 and TRBJ2-7, with TRBD1 matching 8 bases. Germline V lookup: CDR1 LGHNA, CDR2 YSLEER. CDR3 length: 16 residues. The trim removed 1 base at V and 4 bases at J, leaving 9 bases unmatched. CDR3 coding DNA: TGCGCCAGCAGCCAAGTTCGGGCGGACAGGGTATACGAGCAGTACTTC. Protein: CASSQVRADRVYEQYF.

There are many counts of this clonotype. V usage is TRBV4-1 and J usage is TRBJ2-7, with a weak D call TRBD1 (6 bases). The CDR3 is 12 residues long. Germline assignment: CDR1 MGHRA and CDR2 YSYEKL. The V gene lost 8 bases and the J gene lost 7 bases, with 15 bases spanning the gap. The CDR3 sequence: CASEGDTGEQYF. CDR3 in DNA: TGCGCCAGCGAAGGGGACACTGGGGAGCAGTACTTC.

The rearrangement uses TRBV29-1 and TRBJ2-5; TRBD1 aligns across 8 bases. The CDR3 has 12 residues. The junction had 7 bases not matched to a gene; V was cut back by 7 bases and J by 6 bases. Germline lookup yields CDR1 SQVTM and CDR2 ANQGSEA. Here the CDR3 reads CSAGQGGKTQYF. Here the CDR3 DNA reads TGCAGCGCTGGACAGGGTGGAAAGACCCAGTACTTC.

The chain uses TRBV7-6 and TRBJ1-2; 11 bases match TRBD1. V gave up 5 bases and J gave up 7 bases; unmatched junction bases: 9. Germline loops: CDR1 SGHVS, CDR2 FNYEAQ. The CDR3 sequence is 15 residues long. This chain's CDR3 is CASSRAGQGAGGYTF. The DNA for the CDR3 is TGTGCCAGCAGCAGGGCCGGACAGGGGGCGGGTGGCTACACCTTC.

V and J are TRBV6-5 and TRBJ1-3, with D maybe TRBD1 (6 bases). There are 18 residues in the CDR3. The V end was cut by 6 bases, the J end by 0 bases, with 21 bases between. Germline CDR1 and CDR2: MNHEY and SVGAGI. The CDR3 region has the DNA TGTGCCAGCAGCTATCTCCGGACAGACCAGGGCTCTGGAAACACCATATATTTT. Amino acids: CASSYLRTDQGSGNTIYF.

At least ten counts were recorded for this clonotype. The rearrangement joins TRBV19 to TRBJ2-6; TRBD1 or TRBD2 may be the D gene (5 bases each). V was cut by 3 bases and J by 0 bases, with 12 bases left in between. Germline CDR1 LNHDA, CDR2 SQIVND (reference sequence). CDR3 length: 17 residues. The CDR3 loop is CASSILGRFSGANVLTF. CDR3 DNA sequence: TGTGCCAGTAGTATTCTGGGACGTTTCTCTGGGGCCAACGTCCTGACTTTC.

This clonotype has a count of ten or more. CDR3 coding DNA: TGTGCCAGCAGCAAGGGGGTTTGGGAGACCCAGTACTTC. Protein sequence: CASSKGVWETQYF. This chain connects TRBV14 to TRBJ2-5; tentatively, D is TRBD1 (6 bases). The CDR3 totals 13 residues. V was trimmed by 5 bases and J by 5 bases, leaving 12 bases between them. CDR1 is SGHDN and CDR2 is FVKESK in the germline V gene.

The chain employs TRBV7-2 and TRBJ2-1; D gene ambiguous. Germline V lookup: CDR1 SGHTA, CDR2 FQGNSA. V was shortened by 1 base and J by 8 bases, with 9 bases between the two germline ends. This CDR3 is built from 13 residues. CDR3 amino acids: CASSLVGGHEQFF. CDR3 coding DNA: TGTGCCAGCAGCTTAGTTGGCGGACATGAGCAGTTCTTC.

The V call is TRBV11-2, the J call TRBJ2-7; 11 bases map to TRBD1. CDR3 length: 17 amino acids. Germline lookup yields CDR1 SGHAT and CDR2 FQNNGV. V gave up 6 bases and J gave up 7 bases; unmatched junction bases: 17. CDR3 sequence reads: CASRTLVNTGTGGEQYF. In DNA form, the CDR3 reads TGTGCCAGCAGGACCCTGGTGAACACCGGGACAGGGGGTGAGCAGTACTTC. The full variable domain, completed using reference TRBV11-2 and TRBJ2-7, is EAGVAQSPRYKIIEKRQSVAFWCNPISGHATLYWYQQILGQGPKLLIQFQNNGVVDDSQLPKDRFSAERLKGVDSTLKIQPAKLEDSAVYLCASRTLVNTGTGGEQYFGPGTRLTVT.

The V gene is TRBV20-1, the J gene TRBJ1-5; D may be TRBD1 (5 bases). Germline loops: CDR1 DFQATT, CDR2 SNEGSKA (reference sequence). The CDR3 is 14 amino acids. Trimming removed 2 bases from V and 7 bases from J, with 15 bases in between. The CDR3 DNA sequence: TGCAGTGCTAGAAAGAGAAACCCAGGGCAGCCCCAGCATTTT. Protein product: CSARKRNPGQPQHF.

The sample holds many counts of this clonotype. CDR3 region: CASDHHRGASQPQHF. In DNA form, the CDR3 reads TGTGCCAGCGACCATCATCGGGGGGCCAGCCAGCCCCAGCATTTT. The chain has TRBV27 and TRBJ1-5; possibly TRBD1 for D (6 bases). The CDR3 has 15 amino acids. Per germline, CDR1 MNHEY and CDR2 SMNVEV (reference sequence). V was pared by 8 bases and J by 7 bases, with 21 bases between.

Turning to this clonotype: At one end, the junction sequence differs from germline, possibly due to a read error. This chain links TRBV5-4 with TRBJ1-4; no reliable D call. Germline CDR1 is SGHNT and CDR2 is YYREEE (reference sequence). The CDR3 has 17 amino acids. The CDR3 loop reads CASSQVVGKEINEKLLF. The CDR3 DNA is TGCGCCAGCAGCCAAGTCGTCGGGAAAGAGATTAATGAAAAACTGCTTTTT.

The chain carries TRBV29-1 and TRBJ2-7; D may correspond to TRBD1 or TRBD2 (5 bases each). CDR3 length: 13 residues. Trimming removed 8 bases at V and 0 bases at J, with 14 bases between. The germline gives CDR1 SQVTM, CDR2 ANQGSEA. Here the CDR3 reads CSSRLGTSYEQYF. The DNA for the CDR3 is TGCAGCTCGAGGCTTGGGACCTCCTACGAGCAGTACTTC.

This clonotype was detected ten times or more. The chain recombines TRBV10-3 with TRBJ2-7; 11 nucleotides match TRBD2. This CDR3 region has 15 residues. CDR1 ENHRY and CDR2 SYGVKD come from the germline V gene. V dropped 4 bases and J dropped 0; count of bases not matched to a gene: 2. The CDR3 region is CAISGTSGSSYEQYF. The CDR3 bases are TGTGCCATCAGTGGGACTAGCGGGTCCTCCTACGAGCAGTACTTC.